This TCR beta chain was sequenced for a study of cytomegalovirus exposure and HLA in healthy donors. Germline V CDR1 and CDR2: PRHDT, FYEKMQ (reference sequence). The CDR3 runs 14 residues. V was cut by 0 bases and J by 5 bases, with 10 bases left in between. Regarding the study as a whole: According to an earlier analysis, most TCR beta V segments yielded productive rearrangements about 87% or about 30% of the time. Available immune exposure information was restricted to CMV serostatus only.

Each donor was nominally healthy when sampled (though unrecorded immune exposures were likely). The PCR used 60 Vbeta and 13 Jbeta primers. TCRdb's copy holds only in-frame clones and misses some; the assay was immunoSEQ multiplex PCR. This listing includes about 50,000 clones. About this clone: Antigen unknown.

This receptor was taken from a woman younger than 30 in good health and CMV-seronegative. Sequenced sample: PBMCs. V is TRBV13 and J is TRBJ2-5; maybe TRBD1 (6 bases). The CDR3 is CASSLGQGRETQYF. For the CDR3, the DNA is TGTGCCAGCAGCTTAGGGCAGGGGCGTGAGACCCAGTACTTC.